The next 19 T cell receptor beta chains were all read from a single sample in a study of CD8 T cells in ankylosing spondylitis. From the 5' RACE reads, TCRdb called clonotypes with MiXCR, one entry per CDR3 protein. The sample yields 250,000 to 400,000 distinct CDR3 sequences, roughly 10% seen once. Input material: blood, either unsorted or a sorted T cell fraction (not recorded which). These receptor sequences come from a female donor with ankylosing spondylitis or in good health (not recorded which).

This clonotype was detected many times. The CDR3 sequence is CASSPKQSRRVNTEAFF. The CDR3 nucleotides read TGTGCCAGCAGCCCGAAACAGTCCCGCAGGGTCAACACTGAAGCTTTCTTT. The V gene is TRBV6-1, the J gene TRBJ1-1; tentative D call: TRBD1 (5 bases). CDR1 and CDR2 (germline): MNHNS, SASEGT. The CDR3 runs 17 residues. V dropped 6 bases and J dropped 2 bases, with 22 bases sitting between them.

This clonotype has at least ten counts. Its ends do not fully match the called genes, so a read error is possible. This chain uses TRBV7-7 with TRBJ2-4; D is unclear. In germline, CDR1 is SSHAT, CDR2 FNYEAQ (reference sequence). This CDR3 is 11 amino acids long. CDR3 bases: TGTGCTAGCACCTTTTATGGCATTCAGTACTTC. Protein sequence: CASTFYGIQYF.

This clonotype was seen ten or more times. The rearrangement uses TRBV10-2 and TRBJ1-5, with TRBD1 matching 7 bases. This CDR3 spans 15 amino acids. V lost 2 bases, J lost 3 bases, and 4 bases stayed unmatched. CDR1 and CDR2 (germline): WSHSY, SAAADI. CDR3: CASSEGDSFNQPQHF. The CDR3 DNA reads TGCGCCAGCAGTGAGGGGGACAGTTTCAATCAGCCCCAGCATTTT.

The chain couples TRBV7-6 to TRBJ2-3; D perhaps matches TRBD2 (5 bases). The CDR3 consists of 16 residues. The V gene's germline CDR1 is SGHVS and CDR2 FNYEAQ. V lost 5 bases and J 2 bases, leaving 17 bases between the germline ends. In nucleotides, the CDR3 is TGTGCCAGCAGCGCATCGGGCGGGCACTACACAGATACGCAGTATTTT. It specifies CASSASGGHYTDTQYF.

This clonotype was found many times. This chain joins TRBV20-1 and TRBJ2-3; D is perhaps TRBD2 (6 bases). The germline CDR1 and CDR2 sequences are DFQATT and SNEGSKA (reference sequence). Trimming removed 4 bases from V and 0 bases from J, with 14 bases in between. The CDR3 is 15 amino acids. The CDR3 bases are TGCAGTGCTATACGACTAGTCAGTAGCACAGATACGCAGTATTTT. It specifies CSAIRLVSSTDTQYF.

This clonotype came up many times. The CDR3 loop reads CASSLPGEQYF. The CDR3 region has the DNA TGTGCCAGCAGTTTACCGGGCGAGCAGTACTTC. The chain couples TRBV12-3 or TRBV12-4 to TRBJ2-7; no clear D gene. V gave up 2 bases and J gave up 6 bases, with 5 bases separating them. This CDR3 is 11 amino acids long.

There are many counts of this clonotype. The chain uses TRBV3-1 and TRBJ2-7; unclear D gene. CDR1 and CDR2 (germline): LGHDT, YNNKEL (reference sequence). The CDR3 is 13 amino acids. Trimming shortened V by 1 base and J by 2 bases, and 6 bases separated the two germline ends. CDR3 loop: CASSQAITYEQYF. The DNA for the CDR3 is TGTGCCAGCAGCCAAGCTATAACCTACGAGCAGTACTTC.

The chain is built from TRBV5-8 and TRBJ1-2; D is unclear. Germline CDR1 SGHTS, CDR2 YDEGEE. The CDR3 is made up of 13 amino acids. With 9 bases removed from V and 8 bases from J, the gap between germline ends came to 20 bases. CDR3 in DNA: TGTGCCACGTCTCTGTCCTCTCCGGGCGGCTACACCTTC. It codes for CATSLSSPGGYTF.

This clonotype was observed many times. J is TRBJ2-3 and V is TRBV5-6; D remains ambiguous. In germline, CDR1 is SGHDT, CDR2 YYEEEE. The CDR3 is made up of 13 amino acids. The V and J ends lost 2 bases and 4 bases respectively, with 8 bases between them. The CDR3 DNA reads as TGTGCCAGCAGCTTTCAATTGGCAGATACGCAGTATTTT. The encoded protein is CASSFQLADTQYF.

This clonotype has ten or more counts. The genes are TRBV3-1 and TRBJ2-1, with TRBD2 matching over 8 bases. CDR1 is LGHDT and CDR2 is YNNKEL in the germline V gene (reference sequence). J lost 2 bases, V lost 1 base, and 7 bases had no gene match. This CDR3 spans 17 amino acids. The CDR3 DNA reads as TGTGCCAGCAGCCAAGGAATAGCGGGGACGGCCTACAATGAGCAGTTCTTC. Translating gives CASSQGIAGTAYNEQFF.

This clonotype was recorded at least ten times. This chain links TRBV20-1 with TRBJ2-7, with D maybe TRBD2 (5 bases). Germline loops: CDR1 DFQATT, CDR2 SNEGSKA (reference sequence). Trimming removed 6 bases from V and 1 base from J, with 22 bases in between. The CDR3 contains 16 residues. The CDR3 nucleotides are TGCAGTGCGGGTGTTAGAAGCGGAACCTCTTCCTACGAGCAGTACTTC. Protein sequence: CSAGVRSGTSSYEQYF.

The chain couples TRBV18 to TRBJ1-5, with 7 bases fitting TRBD1. Germline CDR1 KGHSH, CDR2 LQKENI. Trimming cost V 4 bases and J 4 bases; bases outside gene matches: 7. This CDR3 is built from 15 residues. The CDR3 reads CASSLRTGQNQPQHF. Here the CDR3 DNA reads TGTGCCAGCTCACTTAGGACAGGACAAAATCAGCCCCAGCATTTT.

As regards this clonotype: One base away lies a much larger clone, so this may be a sequencing read error. The chain carries TRBV11-2 and TRBJ1-2; D unresolved. The CDR3 is made up of 15 amino acids. CDR1 SGHAT and CDR2 FQNNGV come from the germline V gene. CDR3 protein: CASSLSSGMGGGDTF. CDR3 in DNA: TGTGCCAGCAGCCTCTCATCTGGTATGGGCGGTGGCGACACCTTC.

Concerning this clonotype itself: Likely a read error: the CDR3 ends without its conserved phenylalanine or tryptophan. The V and J genes are TRBV20-1 and TRBJ2-1, with a weak D call TRBD1 (5 bases). Germline CDR1 DFQATT, CDR2 SNEGSKA (reference sequence). The CDR3 covers 15 residues. CDR3 sequence reads: CIARDSRVAYNEQFS. The CDR3 region has the DNA TGCATTGCTAGAGATTCCAGGGTCGCCTACAATGAGCAGTTCTCC.

This clonotype was counted many times. The chain carries TRBV7-9 and TRBJ1-5; D ambiguous. Trimming removed 5 bases at V and 5 bases at J, with 10 bases between. Germline CDR1 reads SEHNR; CDR2 reads FQNEAQ (reference sequence). CDR3 length equals 13 residues. The CDR3 loop is CASSPSYDQPQHF. CDR3 sequence (DNA): TGTGCCAGCAGCCCCTCGTATGATCAGCCCCAGCATTTT.

This clonotype was counted many times. This chain links TRBV14 with TRBJ2-5, with TRBD1 matching over 7 bases. V dropped 4 bases and J dropped 2; count of bases not matched to a gene: 7. The germline gives CDR1 SGHDN, CDR2 FVKESK. The CDR3 has 15 residues. The CDR3 spells CASSPRDRIQETQYF. The CDR3 coding sequence is TGTGCCAGCAGCCCCCGGGACAGAATACAAGAGACCCAGTACTTC.

This clonotype occurred many times. V usage is TRBV20-1 and J usage is TRBJ2-7, with TRBD2 as a possible D gene (7 bases). CDR3 length equals 14 residues. Per the germline V gene, CDR1 is DFQATT and CDR2 is SNEGSKA (reference sequence). The ends were cut back, 5 bases at V and 3 bases at J, with 17 bases in the middle. CDR3 DNA sequence: TGCAGTGCTGCGAGGGGGGGCAAGATCTACGAGCAGTACTTC. Translation: CSAARGGKIYEQYF.

This clonotype has ten or more counts. CDR3 protein: CASSLQGEPTEAFF. CDR3 bases: TGCGCCAGCAGCTTGCAAGGGGAACCCACTGAAGCTTTCTTT. The chain combines TRBV5-1 with TRBJ1-1, with D tentatively TRBD1 (5 bases). V lost 1 base to trimming and J lost 4 bases, with 11 bases between them. Germline assignment: CDR1 SGHRS and CDR2 YFSETQ. The CDR3 has 14 residues.

This clonotype was detected ten times or more. This rearrangement joins TRBV9 to TRBJ2-2, with 12 bases fitting TRBD2. The germline gives CDR1 SGDLS, CDR2 YYNGEE. The CDR3 is 17 residues long. V shed 4 bases, J shed 3 bases, and the junction held 7 bases outside the gene matches. The CDR3 sequence: CASSTRSSGGDTGELFF. CDR3 nucleotide sequence: TGTGCCAGCAGCACACGATCTAGCGGGGGGGACACCGGGGAGCTGTTTTTT.